These 29 T cell receptor beta chains originate from one sample sequenced in a study of cytomegalovirus exposure and HLA in healthy donors. The repertoire was sequenced with immunoSEQ multiplex PCR; TCRdb's copy has only in-frame clones and lacks some. The table shows some 330,000 clones, with more than 80% occurring only once. Sample: PBMCs. These receptors originate from a woman in her late teens or twenties in good health and CMV-seronegative.

The genes are TRBV30 and TRBJ1-4; D not certain. V was shortened by 0 bases and J by 5 bases, with 7 bases between the two germline ends. Germline CDR1 and CDR2: GTSNPN and SVGIG (reference sequence). CDR3 length: 13 residues. CDR3 residues: CAWSVRGNEKLFF. CDR3 nucleotides: TGTGCCTGGAGTGTACGAGGGAATGAAAAACTGTTTTTT.

This clone was recorded once. CDR3 residues: CATSRETAGVDEQFF. CDR3 DNA: TGTGCCACCAGCAGAGAAACAGCGGGAGTGGATGAGCAGTTCTTC. The rearrangement uses TRBV15 and TRBJ2-1; 8 bases are shared with TRBD2. The CDR3 loop spans 15 amino acids. Losses at the gene ends were 0 bases for V and 8 bases for J; bases not matched to a gene: 6. Germline-derived CDR1 and CDR2 are LNHNV and YYDKDF (reference sequence).

This clone has just one count. The CDR3 DNA reads as TGTGCCAGCAGCTTGACAGGGGGCGCGGGAGAAAAACTGTTTTTT. This gives the protein CASSLTGGAGEKLFF. The chain employs TRBV7-9 and TRBJ1-4; 10 nucleotides match TRBD1. CDR1 is SEHNR, CDR2 FQNEAQ, per germline (reference sequence). J gave up 8 bases and V 3 bases, and 6 bases lay outside the gene matches. The length of the CDR3 is 15 residues. Based on the CDR3 plus reference TRBV7-9 and TRBJ1-4, the full variable domain is DTGVSQNPRHKITKRGQNVTFRCDPISEHNRLYWYRQTLGQGPEFLTYFQNEAQLEKSRLLSDRFSAERPKGSFSTLEIQRTEQGDSAMYLCASSLTGGAGEKLFFGSGTQLSVL.

This clone was counted a single time. V and J are TRBV5-1 and TRBJ1-1, with TRBD1 as a possible D gene (5 bases). CDR3 size: 15 residues. CDR1 and CDR2 (germline): SGHRS, YFSETQ. V was clipped by 0 bases and J by 7 bases, with 16 bases between them. CDR3 in amino acids: CASSLAGGGSGEAFF. Written as DNA, the CDR3 is TGCGCCAGCAGCTTGGCCGGGGGTGGGTCCGGTGAAGCTTTCTTT.

The table lists this clone with a count of one. The chain uses TRBV27 and TRBJ2-1; 8 bases line up with TRBD2. The CDR3 covers 15 residues. Trimming at V came to 7 bases and at J to 6 bases, leaving 11 bases not matched to a gene. Germline assignment: CDR1 MNHEY and CDR2 SMNVEV (reference sequence). CDR3 nucleotide sequence: TGTGCCAGCACCGAAGGCGGGGGGCTGGTCAATGAGCAGTTCTTC. The encoded protein is CASTEGGGLVNEQFF.

This clone was seen only a few times. The chain carries TRBV7-9 and TRBJ1-2; maybe TRBD1 (5 bases). Between the trimmed V and J ends, which lost 5 bases and 0 bases, there was a span of 13 bases. The CDR3 is 15 residues long. In germline, CDR1 is SEHNR, CDR2 FQNEAQ (reference sequence). CDR3 in DNA: TGTGCCAGCAGCAGCGGGACGGTAGCTAACTATGGCTACACCTTC. Protein: CASSSGTVANYGYTF. The variable domain in full, completed from reference TRBV7-9 and TRBJ1-2, reads DTGVSQNPRHKITKRGQNVTFRCDPISEHNRLYWYRQTLGQGPEFLTYFQNEAQLEKSRLLSDRFSAERPKGSFSTLEIQRTEQGDSAMYLCASSSGTVANYGYTFGSGTRLTVV.

The chain recombines TRBV12-5 with TRBJ2-1; 11 bases fit TRBD2. Per germline, CDR1 LGHNT and CDR2 FRNRAP. The CDR3 loop spans 17 amino acids. V was pared by 2 bases and J by 5 bases, with 8 bases of the junction left unmatched. The CDR3 region has the DNA TGTGCTAGTGGTTTGCAAATACTAGCGGGAGATGACAATGAGCAGTTCTTC. This translates into CASGLQILAGDDNEQFF.

The J gene is TRBJ1-2, the V gene TRBV28; 7 bases match TRBD1. Germline loops: CDR1 MDHEN, CDR2 SYDVKM. The CDR3 has 12 residues. The V segment lost 5 bases and the J segment 5 bases; nucleotides outside the gene matches: 2. CDR3 DNA: TGTGCCAGCAGTAACAGGGGTTATGGCTACACCTTC. Translating it yields CASSNRGYGYTF.

The rearrangement uses TRBV5-1 and TRBJ2-7; D perhaps matches TRBD1 (5 bases). Trimming removed 0 bases from V and 7 bases from J, with 8 bases in between. The CDR3 spans 12 residues. From germline, CDR1 is SGHRS and CDR2 YFSETQ. The CDR3 here is CASSLVAGEQYF. As DNA, the CDR3 is TGCGCCAGCAGCTTGGTGGCAGGGGAGCAGTACTTC.

This sequence joins TRBV4-1 and TRBJ1-5; 11 positions match TRBD1. V was pared by 3 bases and J by 3 bases, with 1 base of the junction left unmatched. CDR1 and CDR2 from the germline V gene are MGHRA and YSYEKL. CDR3 size: 15 residues. The CDR3 sequence is CASSHGQGANQPQHF. The CDR3 DNA reads as TGCGCCAGCAGCCATGGACAGGGGGCCAATCAGCCCCAGCATTTT.

The gene calls are TRBV9 and TRBJ2-4, with D possibly matching TRBD1 (6 bases). The CDR3 totals 15 residues. Trimming pared 0 bases from V and 7 bases from J, leaving 14 bases between. Germline V CDR1 and CDR2: SGDLS, YYNGEE. The CDR3, as DNA: TGTGCCAGCAGCGTAGCGGTGGGGGCGTTTAACATTCAGTACTTC. Its protein is CASSVAVGAFNIQYF. Combining the CDR3 with reference TRBV9 and TRBJ2-4 gives the whole variable domain DSGVTQTPKHLITATGQRVTLRCSPRSGDLSVYWYQQSLDQGLQFLIQYYNGEERAKGNILERFSAQQFPDLHSELNLSSLELGDSALYFCASSVAVGAFNIQYFGAGTRLSVL.

This rearrangement joins TRBV7-6 to TRBJ1-3; 7 bases are a match to TRBD1. Germline CDR1 is SGHVS and CDR2 is FNYEAQ. V was clipped by 8 bases and J by 1 base; unmatched bases: 5. CDR3 size: 14 residues. Here the CDR3 DNA reads TGTGCCAGCGGTCCACAGGGGTCTGGAAACACCATATATTTT. Translating gives CASGPQGSGNTIYF.

The CDR3 sequence is CASSLSRQGAREKLFF. CDR3 in DNA: TGCGCCAGCAGCTTGAGTAGGCAGGGGGCGAGGGAAAAACTGTTTTTT. The chain joins TRBV5-1 to TRBJ1-4; 8 positions match TRBD1. Germline values: CDR1 SGHRS, CDR2 YFSETQ. J was trimmed by 8 bases and V by 1 base; bases with no gene match: 10. This CDR3 region has 16 residues. The full variable domain, its missing parts supplied by reference TRBV5-1 and TRBJ1-4, is KAGVTQTPRYLIKTRGQQVTLSCSPISGHRSVSWYQQTPGQGLQFLFEYFSETQRNKGNFPGRFSGRQFSNSRSEMNVSTLELGDSALYLCASSLSRQGAREKLFFGSGTQLSVL.

V and J are TRBV6-6 and TRBJ2-7; tentatively, D is TRBD1 (6 bases). CDR1 and CDR2 from the germline V gene are MNHNY and SVGAGI (reference sequence). Trimming took 6 bases from V and 6 from J, leaving 18 bases between them. This CDR3 contains 14 residues. The CDR3 DNA reads as TGTGCCAGCAGGAACAGGGTCGATATGGGCGAGCAGTACTTC. It translates to CASRNRVDMGEQYF.

About this clone itself: Within the sample, other DNA sequences also encode this same CDR3. The DNA for the CDR3 is TGTGCCAGCAGCTCCCCACCCGGCGGAGAGACCCAGTACTTC. Its translation is CASSSPPGGETQYF. The chain uses TRBV7-2 and TRBJ2-5; no clear D. This CDR3 contains 14 residues. In germline, CDR1 is SGHTA, CDR2 FQGNSA. V lost 4 bases to trimming and J lost 4 bases, with 13 bases between them. Based on the CDR3 plus reference TRBV7-2 and TRBJ2-5, the full variable domain is GAGVSQSPSNKVTEKGKDVELRCDPISGHTALYWYRQSLGQGLEFLIYFQGNSAPDKSGLPSDRFSAERTGGSVSTLTIQRTQQEDSAVYLCASSSPPGGETQYFGPGTRLLVL.

V gene TRBV13 combines with J gene TRBJ2-7, with TRBD2 matching over 9 bases. The V and J ends lost 4 bases and 3 bases, in that order; junction bases with no gene match: 10. The CDR3 extends over 16 amino acids. Germline V lookup: CDR1 PRHDT, CDR2 FYEKMQ (reference sequence). CDR3 in amino acids: CASSSRGRVTLYEQYF. In nucleotides, the CDR3 is TGTGCCAGCAGCTCGCGCGGGAGGGTAACCCTCTACGAGCAGTACTTC. Variable domain in full (rest from reference TRBV13 and TRBJ2-7): AAGVIQSPRHLIKEKRETATLKCYPIPRHDTVYWYQQGPGQDPQFLISFYEKMQSDKGSIPDRFSAQQFSDYHSELNMSSLELGDSALYFCASSSRGRVTLYEQYFGPGTRLTVT.

Concerning this clone: Mismatch with germline at one junction end may stem from a read error. The gene calls are TRBV20-1 and TRBJ1-2, with unresolved D. CDR3 length equals 11 residues. The germline V gene encodes CDR1 DFQATT and CDR2 SNEGSKA (reference sequence). CDR3 in DNA: TGCAGTGCTAGAGATAACCGCCTAAACCCCTTC. Its translation: CSARDNRLNPF.

The J gene is TRBJ1-5, the V gene TRBV2; 7 bases are a match to TRBD1. Losses at the gene ends were 0 bases for V and 8 bases for J; bases not matched to a gene: 7. Germline V lookup: CDR1 SNHLY, CDR2 FYNNEI. CDR3 length: 15 residues. The CDR3 sequence is CASSEARQGLKPQHF. CDR3 DNA: TGTGCCAGCAGTGAAGCCAGACAGGGCCTTAAGCCCCAGCATTTT.

The rearrangement uses TRBV7-9 and TRBJ2-1; a possible D gene is TRBD2 (6 bases). Germline V gene lookup returns CDR1 SEHNR and CDR2 FQNEAQ (reference sequence). This CDR3 comprises 15 residues. V lost 2 bases and J 2 bases, leaving 10 bases between the germline ends. CDR3 region: CASSLLAGTYNEQFF. For the CDR3, the DNA is TGTGCCAGCAGCTTACTGGCGGGGACCTACAATGAGCAGTTCTTC.

The chain joins TRBV29-1 to TRBJ2-7; 9 nucleotides agree with TRBD1. The V gene end was trimmed by 6 bases and the J gene end by 6 bases; junction bases not matched to a gene: 9. This CDR3 has 13 residues. Germline V gene lookup returns CDR1 SQVTM and CDR2 ANQGSEA. The CDR3, as DNA: TGCAGCGTCCCCGGGACAGGGTTCACCGAGCAGTACTTC. Its translation: CSVPGTGFTEQYF.

The CDR3 DNA follows: TGTGCCATCAGGGACCGGGACAGGGTAAACACCGGGGAGCTGTTTTTT. It translates to CAIRDRDRVNTGELFF. The gene calls are TRBV10-3 and TRBJ2-2; 9 positions agree with TRBD1. Per germline, CDR1 ENHRY and CDR2 SYGVKD. Trimming took 6 bases from V and 2 from J; bases not matched to a gene: 7. This CDR3 region has 16 residues.

Points on this clone: In the same sample, other DNA sequences code for this CDR3. The chain joins TRBV18 to TRBJ2-7; 11 bases are shared with TRBD1. The CDR3 consists of 15 residues. V shed 4 bases, J shed 3 bases, and the junction held 5 bases outside the gene matches. The germline CDR1 and CDR2 sequences are KGHSH and LQKENI. The chain's CDR3 is CASSHPGQGDYEQYF. The CDR3, as DNA: TGTGCCAGCTCACACCCGGGACAGGGGGACTACGAGCAGTACTTC.

The chain carries TRBV2 and TRBJ1-5, with TRBD1 matching over 8 bases. Germline V gives CDR1 SNHLY, CDR2 FYNNEI. The CDR3 spans 16 residues. Unmatched junction bases numbered 4, after V lost 1 base and J lost 2 bases. CDR3 sequence (DNA): TGTGCCAGCAGTGAAGGAGAGACAGGGGGCAATCAGCCCCAGCATTTT. This encodes CASSEGETGGNQPQHF.

The gene calls are TRBV14 and TRBJ2-2; maybe TRBD2 (6 bases). V was trimmed by 1 base and J by 6 bases, leaving 18 bases between them. Germline assignment: CDR1 SGHDN and CDR2 FVKESK. CDR3 size: 17 residues. The CDR3 spells CASSQAGTVVLSGELFF. The CDR3 DNA is TGTGCCAGCAGCCAAGCCGGGACTGTTGTTTTGTCCGGGGAGCTGTTTTTT.

The rearrangement uses TRBV4-1 and TRBJ2-7; 9 positions agree with TRBD2. The junction had 13 bases not matched to a gene; V was cut back by 2 bases and J by 5 bases. Germline V gene data show CDR1 as MGHRA and CDR2 as YSYEKL. This CDR3 comprises 17 residues. In nucleotides, the CDR3 is TGCGCCAGCAGCCAAACACCCAATAGCGGGAGTTCCCACGAGCAGTACTTC. It codes for CASSQTPNSGSSHEQYF.

In its sample, this clone was seen once. The chain is built from TRBV2 and TRBJ2-7, with a tentative D call TRBD1 (7 bases). Germline V CDR1 and CDR2: SNHLY, FYNNEI. Trimming left V 6 bases short and J 3 bases short, with 15 bases between. The CDR3 runs to 14 residues. CDR3 amino acids: CASSARGRGYEQYF. The CDR3 region has the DNA TGTGCCAGCAGCGCAAGGGGGCGGGGCTACGAGCAGTACTTC.

The chain employs TRBV7-2 and TRBJ1-5, with a weak D call TRBD1 (6 bases). Trimming removed 3 bases from V and 6 bases from J, with 15 bases in between. From germline, CDR1 is SGHTA and CDR2 FQGNSA. This CDR3 is built from 15 residues. CDR3 loop: CASSFSSTGFQPQHF. As DNA, the CDR3 is TGTGCCAGCAGCTTTTCCTCGACAGGTTTTCAGCCCCAGCATTTT.

CDR3 coding DNA: TGTGCCAGCAGCTCGGTGGAGGGGACAGAAGCATATTTT. The encoded protein is CASSSVEGTEAYF. The chain recombines TRBV5-4 with TRBJ1-3; 7 bases agree with TRBD1. CDR3 length: 13 residues. CDR1 SGHNT and CDR2 YYREEE come from the germline V gene (reference sequence). With 3 bases clipped from V and 15 bases from J, the junction kept 12 bases outside the gene matches.

The rearrangement joins TRBV27 to TRBJ2-1, with a weak D call TRBD2 (6 bases). The CDR3 loop spans 17 amino acids. Germline V gene sequence: CDR1 MNHEY, CDR2 SMNVEV (reference sequence). The V gene lost 3 bases and the J gene lost 0 bases, with 15 bases spanning the gap. Here the CDR3 reads CASSLSRDSDSYNEQFF. The CDR3 DNA reads as TGTGCCAGCAGTTTGTCGCGGGACTCCGACTCCTACAATGAGCAGTTCTTC.